This T cell receptor beta chain was observed in a study of OX40 agonist ivuxolimab in advanced cancers. In the study overall: Ivuxolimab, which targeted the costimulatory receptor OX40 (CD134), was an agonistic, fully human IgG2 monoclonal antibody. Intravenous ivuxolimab was administered to patients every 2 weeks at six dose levels: 0.01, 0.1, 0.3, 1.5, 3 and 10 mg/kg. Among the 52 dose-escalation patients, about 19 had hepatocellular carcinoma, some 15 melanoma, 9 renal cell carcinoma and 9 head and neck cancer. In the dose-escalation cohort, 65% to 90% of patients were male, and the mean age was approximately 55 years, with a range of about 20 to 90. Patients were allowed to have had prior anti-PD-1, anti-PD-L1 or anti-CTLA-4 therapy, and approximately 40% of the dose-escalation patients had been treated with checkpoint inhibitors. Partial responses occurred in three dose-escalation patients: two with cutaneous melanoma and one with hepatocellular carcinoma. Peripheral TCRbeta sequencing aimed to test whether ivuxolimab altered TCR sequence diversity and caused clonal T-cell expansion. The paper reports the monotherapy dose-escalation portion (N ≈ 52 patients) of the phase I ivuxolimab trial. Results the study describes overall, beyond this receptor: Which antigens the clonally expanded peripheral T cells were specific for was not determined. After ivuxolimab, expanded clones were on average more numerous among CD8+ T cells than among CD4+ T cells. Clonal expansion of both CD4+ and CD8+ blood T cells was observed from baseline to week 6 at doses 0.1 to 3.0 mg/kg. In the 0.1-3.0 mg/kg groups, partial responders had among the lowest normalized peripheral clonal expansion, particularly in CD8+ T cells. Low levels of normalized T-cell clonal expansion were also shown by some nonresponding patients.

V sheds 3 bases and J sheds 7 bases, leaving 12 bases between their ends. CDR1 and CDR2 are read off the germline V gene (reference sequence) as LNHDA and SQIVND. The CDR3 runs 13 amino acids, cysteine and phenylalanine included. Here the CDR3 DNA is all that survives: 39 bases in frame from base 1. The trial excluded patients who had a history of autoimmune disease or were on systemic immunosuppression. Peripheral blood for TCR sequencing was collected from all dose cohorts at baseline, on cycle 4 day 1, and on cycle 7 day 1. The samples were taken from a phase I, first-in-human, multicenter, open-label dose-escalation trial of ivuxolimab. Adults with locally advanced or metastatic head and neck squamous cell, hepatocellular, melanoma or renal cell carcinoma were enrolled in the trial. CD4+ and CD8+ T cells were sorted separately from peripheral blood before TCR sequencing. Genomic DNA was isolated from the sorted cells so that the TCRbeta CDR3 region could be sequenced. The immunoSEQ Assay was used to sequence the TCRbeta CDR3 regions. This is the immuneACCESS table as TCRdb keeps it, with only in-frame sequences that have V and J called. A part of the clones is gone; compared with another copy, unresolved V genes explain less than half, and the rest is unexplained. This sample gives about 48,000 clones in total; 83% of them show up just once. The biggest ten clones account for over 1% of the sample.

Remarks on this clone: The antigen it recognizes is unknown. No much larger clone exists at a distance of one base, and base qualities are not known.

The clonotype originates from an adult with an advanced solid tumor such as melanoma, head and neck, liver or kidney cancer. This receptor chain uses TRBV19 and TRBJ1-2; TRBD1 is perhaps the D gene, given 5 matching bases. Material: CD4+ or CD8+ T cells sorted from blood, obtained in a trial of the OX40 agonist ivuxolimab. The CDR3 loop reads CASSIRDLPGYTF. The sequenced DNA: TGTGCCAGTAGTATCAGGGATCTTCCTGGCTACACCTTC.